What follows are 26 T cell receptor beta chains derived from one specimen sequenced in a study (dated by TCRdb to the mid-2010s). Library generation was performed with RT-PCR. TCRdb lists the instrument as Illumina MiSeq. TCRdb reran the public reads through fastp at Q25 and MiXCR, keeping productive beta chains. Each entry merges the rows of one CDR3 protein and shows their most common DNA and genes. This sample comprises more than 600,000 distinct CDR3 sequences, 14% of them detected only once. Roughly 3.9% of the sample is taken by the ten largest. The source material was memory CD4+ T cells from blood. These receptors were taken from a female donor in good health, serving as a healthy control.

The genes are TRBV10-3 and TRBJ1-2, with a tentative D call TRBD1 (6 bases). CDR1 is ENHRY, CDR2 SYGVKD, per germline. Trimming pared 6 bases from V and 0 bases from J, leaving 8 bases between. This CDR3 is built from 13 residues. The CDR3 loop is CAIRGGPNYGYTF. The DNA for the CDR3 is TGTGCCATCAGGGGGGGGCCTAACTATGGCTACACCTTC.

This clonotype showed up just a few times. The rearrangement joins TRBV10-3 to TRBJ1-6; D might be TRBD1 (5 bases). The CDR3 is made up of 13 amino acids. Germline CDR1 and CDR2: ENHRY and SYGVKD. Trimming took off 7 bases at V and 7 bases at J, with 11 bases between the two ends. Written as DNA, the CDR3 is TGTGCCATCAAAGACAGTGCAAATTCACCCCTCCACTTT. Translating it yields CAIKDSANSPLHF.

The chain couples TRBV20-1 to TRBJ1-2; TRBD1 might be the D (6 bases). This CDR3 has 15 amino acids. Germline lookup yields CDR1 DFQATT and CDR2 SNEGSKA (reference sequence). With 5 bases removed from V and 4 bases from J, the gap between germline ends came to 20 bases. The CDR3: CSALPLGGSLYGYTF. DNA for the CDR3: TGCAGTGCTCTCCCTTTGGGGGGCTCTCTCTATGGCTACACCTTC.

V and J are TRBV15 and TRBJ1-3, with 7 positions matching TRBD1. The V gene's germline CDR1 is LNHNV and CDR2 YYDKDF (reference sequence). The CDR3 length is 16 residues. V trimming: 1 base; J trimming: 6 bases; junction bases outside the gene matches: 9. CDR3 loop: CATSRGGGLGENTIYF. The CDR3 nucleotides are TGTGCCACCAGCAGAGGAGGGGGCCTCGGTGAAAACACCATATATTTT.

This clonotype was counted a few times. The chain links TRBV6-2 or TRBV6-3 to TRBJ2-1; tentatively, D is TRBD2 (6 bases). V was clipped by 2 bases and J by 9 bases, with 23 bases between them. The germline CDR1 and CDR2 sequences are MNHEY and SVGEGT. This CDR3 is 17 amino acids long. The CDR3 DNA is TGTGCCAGCAGTTACGTTGGGCGGGGCGGATGGGGACGTGAGCAGTTCTTC. It codes for CASSYVGRGGWGREQFF.

The table lists this clonotype with a few counts. V and J are TRBV12-3 or TRBV12-4 and TRBJ1-5; possibly TRBD1 for D (6 bases). V was shortened by 5 bases and J by 4 bases, with 9 bases between the two germline ends. This CDR3 comprises 13 residues. The CDR3 sequence: CASSADRNQPQHF. In nucleotides, the CDR3 is TGTGCCAGCAGTGCCGACAGGAATCAGCCCCAGCATTTT.

This clonotype has just a few counts. V and J are TRBV20-1 and TRBJ2-7; TRBD1 is a possible D gene (6 bases). Trimming took 7 bases from V and 7 from J, leaving 20 bases between them. CDR1 is DFQATT, CDR2 SNEGSKA, per germline (reference sequence). This CDR3 has 13 amino acids. As DNA, the CDR3 is TGCAGTGGAGAGGTTTCGGGACAAGGAGAGCAGTACTTC. It yields the protein CSGEVSGQGEQYF.

This clonotype has just a few counts. This chain links TRBV20-1 with TRBJ2-7, with 11 bases identical to TRBD2. The CDR3 extends over 14 amino acids. After removal of 3 bases from V and 5 bases from J, the junction contained 6 bases not matched to a gene. The V gene's germline CDR1 is DFQATT and CDR2 SNEGSKA (reference sequence). This chain's CDR3 is CSASDLAGGNEQYF. CDR3 bases: TGCAGTGCTAGTGACCTAGCGGGAGGTAACGAGCAGTACTTC.

In this sample, this clonotype turned up a few times. The CDR3 spells CASSLSPYGYTF. CDR3 DNA: TGTGCCAGCAGCCTTTCCCCCTATGGCTACACCTTC. This chain joins TRBV11-2 and TRBJ1-2, with unresolved D. The CDR3 runs to 12 residues. Germline loops: CDR1 SGHAT, CDR2 FQNNGV. The V end lost 5 bases, the J end lost 4 bases, and 8 bases lay between the germline ends.

This clonotype was detected only a few times. This sequence joins TRBV30 and TRBJ2-1; D not certain. Germline CDR1 and CDR2: GTSNPN and SVGIG (reference sequence). The CDR3 is 11 amino acids. Trimming pared 1 base from V and 8 bases from J, leaving 6 bases between. The CDR3, as DNA: TGTGCCTGGAGTGGAGGCCATGAGCAGTTCTTC. Amino acids: CAWSGGHEQFF.

This clonotype was detected ten times or more. The chain links TRBV10-3 to TRBJ1-5; no definite D call. Germline lookup yields CDR1 ENHRY and CDR2 SYGVKD. The CDR3 contains 14 residues. The V gene lost 9 bases and the J gene lost 0 bases, with 12 bases spanning the gap. CDR3 sequence (DNA): TGTGCCATATCCCGAGCCGATAGCAATCAGCCCCAGCATTTT. Translating gives CAISRADSNQPQHF.

Ten or more counts support this clonotype. This rearrangement joins TRBV6-5 to TRBJ2-3; D remains ambiguous. Deletions cut 6 bases from V and 1 base from J, with 11 bases between. CDR1 is MNHEY and CDR2 is SVGAGI in the germline V gene. This CDR3 region has 14 residues. CDR3 bases: TGTGCCAGCAGCGACGACGGTCGCACAGATACGCAGTATTTT. Translation: CASSDDGRTDTQYF.

The chain couples TRBV28 to TRBJ2-3; 8 bases are shared with TRBD2. The CDR3 is made up of 14 amino acids. In germline, CDR1 is MDHEN, CDR2 SYDVKM. J gave up 6 bases and V 6 bases, and 8 bases lay outside the gene matches. CDR3 amino acids: CASRLAGTSDTQYF. CDR3 DNA sequence: TGTGCCAGCAGGTTAGCGGGAACATCCGATACGCAGTATTTT.

The J gene is TRBJ2-2, the V gene TRBV29-1, with D perhaps matching TRBD2 (7 bases). Germline values: CDR1 SQVTM, CDR2 ANQGSEA. The CDR3 consists of 14 residues. The V end was cut by 7 bases, the J end by 1 base, with 13 bases between. CDR3 region: CSAQGGVNTGELFF. The DNA for the CDR3 is TGCAGCGCCCAAGGGGGGGTGAACACCGGGGAGCTGTTTTTT.

The sample holds a few counts of this clonotype. This chain links TRBV7-2 with TRBJ1-3, with D unclear. The germline CDR1 and CDR2 sequences are SGHTA and FQGNSA. Trimming removed 3 bases at V and 8 bases at J, with 17 bases between. CDR3 length equals 15 residues. The CDR3 DNA sequence: TGTGCCAGCAGCTTCGTATCGGGGTCCGGTGACACCATATATTTT. This gives the protein CASSFVSGSGDTIYF. The complete variable domain, with remaining parts taken from reference TRBV7-2 and TRBJ1-3, reads GAGVSQSPSNKVTEKGKDVELRCDPISGHTALYWYRQSLGQGLEFLIYFQGNSAPDKSGLPSDRFSAERTGGSVSTLTIQRTQQEDSAVYLCASSFVSGSGDTIYFGEGSWLTVV.

V is TRBV27 and J is TRBJ2-7; 9 nucleotides line up with TRBD1. The J segment lost 2 bases and the V segment lost 6 bases, leaving 5 bases of the junction unmatched. This CDR3 contains 14 residues. Germline V CDR1 and CDR2: MNHEY, SMNVEV (reference sequence). CDR3 amino acids: CASSDRGGTYEQYF. The CDR3 DNA follows: TGTGCCAGCAGCGACAGGGGGGGGACCTACGAGCAGTACTTC.

The chain recombines TRBV27 with TRBJ1-4, with a possible D match to TRBD1 (5 bases). Trimming took off 2 bases at V and 4 bases at J, with 20 bases between the two ends. CDR1 MNHEY and CDR2 SMNVEV come from the germline V gene (reference sequence). This CDR3 region has 18 residues. The CDR3 here is CASSLKYLGGRDNEKLFF. The CDR3 nucleotides are TGTGCCAGCAGTTTAAAGTATCTGGGTGGCAGGGATAATGAAAAACTGTTTTTT.

This sequence joins TRBV27 and TRBJ2-2; weak D call: TRBD1 (6 bases). This CDR3 comprises 15 residues. Trimming removed 6 bases at V and 1 base at J, with 12 bases between. In germline, CDR1 is MNHEY, CDR2 SMNVEV (reference sequence). The CDR3 loop is CASRGQRGNTGELFF. CDR3 DNA: TGTGCCAGCAGAGGACAGCGAGGGAACACCGGGGAGCTGTTTTTT.

In this sample, this clonotype turned up a few times. This chain connects TRBV9 to TRBJ1-4; 9 bases map to TRBD1. The V gene end was trimmed by 4 bases and the J gene end by 7 bases; junction bases not matched to a gene: 8. Germline CDR1 SGDLS, CDR2 YYNGEE. There are 15 residues in the CDR3. In nucleotides, the CDR3 is TGTGCCAGCAGCATCGGGGACAGGGCTGGTGAAAAACTGTTTTTT. Translated: CASSIGDRAGEKLFF. Combining the CDR3 with reference TRBV9 and TRBJ1-4 gives the whole variable domain DSGVTQTPKHLITATGQRVTLRCSPRSGDLSVYWYQQSLDQGLQFLIQYYNGEERAKGNILERFSAQQFPDLHSELNLSSLELGDSALYFCASSIGDRAGEKLFFGSGTQLSVL.

This sequence joins TRBV7-6 and TRBJ1-5, with D perhaps TRBD1 (6 bases). The CDR3 is made up of 15 amino acids. CDR1 and CDR2 from the germline V gene are SGHVS and FNYEAQ. The V end was cut by 1 base, the J end by 5 bases, with 12 bases between. CDR3: CASSLVRTVDQPQHF. The CDR3 DNA reads TGTGCCAGCAGCTTAGTTAGGACAGTCGATCAGCCCCAGCATTTT.

The chain is built from TRBV4-1 and TRBJ2-3; 12 nucleotides line up with TRBD2. Germline values: CDR1 MGHRA, CDR2 YSYEKL. The length of the CDR3 is 16 residues. With V trimmed by 0 bases and J by 6 bases, 4 bases remained unmatched. The CDR3 loop reads CASSQETSGRWDTQYF. CDR3 nucleotides: TGCGCCAGCAGCCAAGAGACTAGCGGGAGATGGGATACGCAGTATTTT.

This clonotype was counted a few times. The chain recombines TRBV4-3 with TRBJ1-2; D call uncertain. This CDR3 spans 14 amino acids. Germline assignment: CDR1 LGHNA and CDR2 YSLEER. Trimming removed 0 bases at V and 1 base at J, with 6 bases between. The DNA for the CDR3 is TGCGCCAGCAGCCAAGATCTACGTAACTATGGCTACACCTTC. Translating it yields CASSQDLRNYGYTF.

This clonotype was counted only a few times. This chain joins TRBV7-6 and TRBJ2-7; D remains ambiguous. The V gene lost 0 bases and the J gene lost 2 bases, with 11 bases spanning the gap. The CDR3 runs to 15 residues. Germline CDR1 is SGHVS and CDR2 is FNYEAQ. The CDR3 DNA reads TGTGCCAGCAGCTTAGCGCCCTCCCCCACCTACGAGCAGTACTTC. It is translated as CASSLAPSPTYEQYF.

This clonotype appeared a few times. The V and J genes are TRBV5-1 and TRBJ1-4; possibly TRBD1 for D (5 bases). V was clipped by 4 bases and J by 8 bases, with 27 bases between them. This CDR3 spans 18 amino acids. From germline, CDR1 is SGHRS and CDR2 YFSETQ. The DNA of the CDR3 is TGCGCCAGCAGCGCCCCCGGCCAGTGGAACAGGCGTCCCGAAAAACTGTTTTTT. Protein: CASSAPGQWNRRPEKLFF.

The chain combines TRBV2 with TRBJ1-5; maybe TRBD1 (6 bases). The germline gives CDR1 SNHLY, CDR2 FYNNEI. The V end lost 6 bases, the J end lost 8 bases, and 14 bases lay between the germline ends. The CDR3 totals 13 residues. The CDR3 sequence: CASSKTGGEPQHF. CDR3 DNA sequence: TGTGCCAGCAGCAAGACAGGCGGCGAGCCCCAGCATTTT.

This clonotype was counted ten times or more. The chain recombines TRBV10-3 with TRBJ2-6; tentatively, D is TRBD2 (6 bases). Trimming cost V 1 base and J 0 bases, with 7 bases left between them. Looked up from germline, CDR1 is ENHRY and CDR2 is SYGVKD. This CDR3 spans 16 amino acids. CDR3 in DNA: TGTGCCATCAGTGAGTGGGAGGTCTCTGGGGCCAACGTCCTGACTTTC. Its translation is CAISEWEVSGANVLTF.